This T cell receptor beta chain derives from a study of blood T cells in healthy people across ages. Then a second PCR, running roughly 7 to 11 cycles, was carried out with a sample-barcoded 5' primer and a J-beta primer mix. Each CDR3 protein is one row after TCRdb ran MiXCR on the 5' RACE reads. The repertoire holds 1.5 million to 2 million distinct CDR3 sequences, with 25% to 30% as singletons. The V gene lost 4 bases and the J gene lost 1 base, with 24 bases spanning the gap. Germline V gene data show CDR1 as SGHRS and CDR2 as YFSETQ. This CDR3 is built from 19 residues. This clonotype has at least ten counts.

The chain links TRBV5-1 to TRBJ2-1; tentative D call: TRBD1 (5 bases). Sample: blood. The TCR was taken from a woman aged 30 to 39 in good health. CDR3 protein: CASSPLGVAKGLSYNEQFF. CDR3 nucleotide sequence: TGCGCCAGCAGCCCCCTAGGGGTAGCCAAGGGCCTATCCTACAATGAGCAGTTCTTC. Drawing the rest from reference TRBV5-1 and TRBJ2-1, the complete variable domain is KAGVTQTPRYLIKTRGQQVTLSCSPISGHRSVSWYQQTPGQGLQFLFEYFSETQRNKGNFPGRFSGRQFSNSRSEMNVSTLELGDSALYLCASSPLGVAKGLSYNEQFFGPGTRLTVL.